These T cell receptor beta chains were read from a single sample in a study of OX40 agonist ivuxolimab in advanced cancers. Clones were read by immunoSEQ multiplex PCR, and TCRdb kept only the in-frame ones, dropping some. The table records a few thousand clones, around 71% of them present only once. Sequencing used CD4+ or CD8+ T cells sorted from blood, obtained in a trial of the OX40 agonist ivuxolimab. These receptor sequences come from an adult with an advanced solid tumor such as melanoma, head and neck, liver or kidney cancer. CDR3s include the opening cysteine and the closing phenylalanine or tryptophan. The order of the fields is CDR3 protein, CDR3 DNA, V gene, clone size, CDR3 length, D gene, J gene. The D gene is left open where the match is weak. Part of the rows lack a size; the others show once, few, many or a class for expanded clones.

CDR3aa: CASSEGLVGRETQYF
CDR3nt: TGTGCCAGTAGTGAGGGACTCGTGGGCAGAGAGACCCAGTACTTC
v_gene: TRBV19
abundance: .
len: 15
d_gene: .
j_gene: TRBJ2-5

CDR3aa: CASSSLTGEGYGYTF
CDR3nt: TGTGCCAGCAGCTCCTTGACAGGGGAGGGCTATGGCTACACCTTC
v_gene: TRBV7-9
abundance: .
len: 15
d_gene: TRBD1
j_gene: TRBJ1-2

CDR3aa: CASSSPNTGELFF
CDR3nt: TGTGCCAGCAGCAGTCCGAACACCGGGGAGCTGTTTTTT
v_gene: TRBV9
abundance: .
len: 13
d_gene: .
j_gene: TRBJ2-2

CDR3aa: CASSANPGQGTDTQYF
CDR3nt: TGTGCCAGCAGCGCGAATCCGGGACAGGGGACAGATACGCAGTATTTT
v_gene: TRBV9
abundance: .
len: 16
d_gene: TRBD1
j_gene: TRBJ2-3

CDR3aa: CASSYLFETAEYEQYF
CDR3nt: TGTGCCAGCAGTTACTTATTTGAGACAGCTGAATACGAGCAGTACTTC
v_gene: TRBV6-5
abundance: .
len: 16
d_gene: .
j_gene: TRBJ2-7

CDR3aa: CASDESSSYNEQFF
CDR3nt: TGTGCCAGCGACGAATCGAGCTCCTACAATGAGCAGTTCTTC
v_gene: TRBV7-9
abundance: .
len: 14
d_gene: .
j_gene: TRBJ2-1

CDR3aa: CASSQAAGASYEQYF
CDR3nt: TGCGCCAGCAGCCAAGCAGCGGGGGCCTCCTACGAGCAGTACTTC
v_gene: TRBV4-3
abundance: few
len: 15
d_gene: TRBD2
j_gene: TRBJ2-7

CDR3aa: CASTGTDYEQYF
CDR3nt: TGCGCCAGCACGGGGACAGACTACGAGCAGTACTTC
v_gene: TRBV10-2
abundance: few
len: 12
d_gene: TRBD1
j_gene: TRBJ2-7

CDR3aa: CASSYSVRGGGNQPQHF
CDR3nt: TGTGCCAGCAGTTACTCGGTTCGAGGAGGTGGTAATCAGCCCCAGCATTTT
v_gene: TRBV27
abundance: once
len: 17
d_gene: .
j_gene: TRBJ1-5

CDR3aa: CASSPRSGADTEAFF
CDR3nt: TGTGCCAGCTCACCCAGGTCAGGGGCCGACACTGAAGCTTTCTTT
v_gene: TRBV18
abundance: .
len: 15
d_gene: .
j_gene: TRBJ1-1

CDR3aa: CASSENRGTDTQYF
CDR3nt: TGTGCTAGCAGCGAGAACCGGGGCACAGATACGCAGTATTTT
v_gene: TRBV9
abundance: .
len: 14
d_gene: .
j_gene: TRBJ2-3

CDR3aa: CASSLGLAEYNEQFF
CDR3nt: TGTGCCAGCAGCTTGGGACTAGCGGAGTACAATGAGCAGTTCTTC
v_gene: TRBV7-9
abundance: once
len: 15
d_gene: TRBD2
j_gene: TRBJ2-1

CDR3aa: CASSPQGTEAFF
CDR3nt: TGTGCCAGCAGCCCCCAGGGCACTGAAGCTTTCTTT
v_gene: TRBV13
abundance: .
len: 12
d_gene: .
j_gene: TRBJ1-1